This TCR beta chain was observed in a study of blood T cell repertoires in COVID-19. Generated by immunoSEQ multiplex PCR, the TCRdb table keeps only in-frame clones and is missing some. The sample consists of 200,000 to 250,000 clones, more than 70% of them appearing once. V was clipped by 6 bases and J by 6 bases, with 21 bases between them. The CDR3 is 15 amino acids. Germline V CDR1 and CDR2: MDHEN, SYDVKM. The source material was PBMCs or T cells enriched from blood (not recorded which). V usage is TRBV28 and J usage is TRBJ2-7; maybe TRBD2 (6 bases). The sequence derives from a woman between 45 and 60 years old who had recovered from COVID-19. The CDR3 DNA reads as TGTGCCAGCAGCCAGAGGGCAGGAGGGGCTTCCGAGCAGTACTTC. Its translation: CASSQRAGGASEQYF.